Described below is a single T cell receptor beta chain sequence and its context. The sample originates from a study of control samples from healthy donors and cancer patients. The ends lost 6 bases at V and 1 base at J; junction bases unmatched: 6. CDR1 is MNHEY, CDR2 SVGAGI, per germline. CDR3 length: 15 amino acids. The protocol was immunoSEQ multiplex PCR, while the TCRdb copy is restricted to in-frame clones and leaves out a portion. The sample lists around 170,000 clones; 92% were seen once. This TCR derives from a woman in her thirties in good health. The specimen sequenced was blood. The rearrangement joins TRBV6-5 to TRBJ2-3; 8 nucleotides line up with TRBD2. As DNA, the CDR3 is TGTGCCAGCAGGCGAACTAGCGGTGGCACAGATACGCAGTATTTT. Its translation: CASRRTSGGTDTQYF.